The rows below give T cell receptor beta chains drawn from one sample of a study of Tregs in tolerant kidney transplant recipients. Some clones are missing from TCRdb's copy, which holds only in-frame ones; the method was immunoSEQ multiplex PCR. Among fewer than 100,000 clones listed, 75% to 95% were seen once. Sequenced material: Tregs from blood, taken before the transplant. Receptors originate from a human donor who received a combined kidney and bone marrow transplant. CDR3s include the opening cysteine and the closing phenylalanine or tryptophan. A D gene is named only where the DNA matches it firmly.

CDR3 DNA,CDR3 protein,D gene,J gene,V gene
TGTGCCAGCAGTTTTCTGCGGACTAGCGGAGAAGAGGCCCAGTACTTC,CASSFLRTSGEEAQYF,TRBD2,TRBJ2-5,TRBV27
TGTGCCAGCAGCTTAAGGGGACAGACTAGCGGGAGTGGGGAGCAGTACTTC,CASSLRGQTSGSGEQYF,TRBD2,TRBJ2-7,TRBV7-8
TGTGCCAGCAGCGTGGGAGGAGCGGGGGTCTCCTACGAGCAGTACTTC,CASSVGGAGVSYEQYF,TRBD2,TRBJ2-7,TRBV9
TGTGCCAGCAGCCGGGGACTAGCGGGGACCCAGTACTTC,CASSRGLAGTQYF,TRBD2,TRBJ2-5,TRBV4-2
TGTGCCAGCAGACCGCCTACAGTGCCGTCTGAAGCTTTCTTT,CASRPPTVPSEAFF,.,TRBJ1-1,TRBV5-5
TGTGCCAGCAGTGAAGGGGTGCAGTCCTACGAGCAGTACTTC,CASSEGVQSYEQYF,.,TRBJ2-7,TRBV25-1
TGTGCCATCGGGCAGAGGGACAGGGGGAACACCGGGGAGCTGTTTTTT,CAIGQRDRGNTGELFF,TRBD1,TRBJ2-2,TRBV10-3
TGCAGCGTTGTTGAGGATAAAGCTTTCTTT,CSVVEDKAFF,.,TRBJ1-1,TRBV29-1
TGTGCCAGCAGTGAAGTCAGGGGGGTCGGCAGTGAGCAGTTCTTC,CASSEVRGVGSEQFF,.,TRBJ2-1,TRBV25-1
TGTGCCAGCAGAATTACTGATTCCGGCGGCACCATATATTTT,CASRITDSGGTIYF,.,TRBJ1-3,TRBV27
TGTGCCAGTAGTATAGATCTGCCCTATGGCTACACCTTC,CASSIDLPYGYTF,.,TRBJ1-2,TRBV19
TGTGCCAGCAGTCCCCCCATGGCAGGCTCCTACGAGCAGTACTTC,CASSPPMAGSYEQYF,.,TRBJ2-7,TRBV27
TGTGCCAGCAGCTTCGGGACAGGGGGGGACCAGCCCCAGCATTTT,CASSFGTGGDQPQHF,TRBD1,TRBJ1-5,TRBV7-8
TGCGCCAGCAGCCCACCAAGAAGACAGGGACGGGATACGCAGTATTTT,CASSPPRRQGRDTQYF,TRBD1,TRBJ2-3,TRBV5-1
TGTGCCAGTAGTATAACGGTGCAGGATCAGCCCCAGCATTTT,CASSITVQDQPQHF,.,TRBJ1-5,TRBV19
TGTGCCAGCCGGGGAGAGGGGACAAATTCACCCCTCCACTTT,CASRGEGTNSPLHF,.,TRBJ1-6,TRBV11-2
TGTGCTAGTGGTTTGAAGGGTGAGCAGTTCTTC,CASGLKGEQFF,.,TRBJ2-1,TRBV12-5
TGCGCCAGCAGCTTGGTAGGATTTACCTACGAGCAGTACTTC,CASSLVGFTYEQYF,.,TRBJ2-7,TRBV5-1
TGTGCCACCAGCAGAGATGGGCGGGCTGACAATGAGCAGTTCTTC,CATSRDGRADNEQFF,.,TRBJ2-1,TRBV15
.,CASSFGTGSYEQYF,.,TRBJ2-7,TRBV19
TGTGCCAGCAGTCAAGGCCGGGACAGGGTATTGAATCAGCCCCAGCATTTT,CASSQGRDRVLNQPQHF,TRBD1,TRBJ1-5,TRBV7-8
TGTGCCAGCAGCCAATCCTATGGCTACACCTTC,CASSQSYGYTF,.,TRBJ1-2,TRBV14
TGTGCCAGCAGCCGGACAGGGTACCAATACTTC,CASSRTGYQYF,TRBD1,TRBJ2-4,TRBV28
TGTGCCAGCTCAGCCCAGGGGCACACCGGGGAGCTGTTTTTT,CASSAQGHTGELFF,.,TRBJ2-2,TRBV18
TGCGCCAGCAGCTTGGCGACTAGCGGAATACCTTTTAACACCGGGGAGCTGTTTTTT,CASSLATSGIPFNTGELFF,TRBD2,TRBJ2-2,TRBV5-1
TGCGCCAGCAGAGAGTTGACGGACACTGAAGCTTTCTTT,CASRELTDTEAFF,.,TRBJ1-1,TRBV5-1
TGTGCCAGCAGCTTACGCCAAGTAGACAGCACAGATACGCAGTATTTT,CASSLRQVDSTDTQYF,.,TRBJ2-3,TRBV7-4
TGTGCCAGCAGCCCCAGTGGGGGCACAGATACGCAGTATTTT,CASSPSGGTDTQYF,.,TRBJ2-3,TRBV6-5
TGCGCCAGCAGCCAAGGACAGGGGGCTGAAAGCTGCACCTTC,CASSQGQGAESCTF,TRBD1,TRBJ1-2,TRBV4-3
TGTGCCAGCAGCCGCACAGGGCTCTCCTACAATGAGCAGTTCTTC,CASSRTGLSYNEQFF,.,TRBJ2-1,TRBV11-2
TGTGCCAGGGGGGACAGGGGGTCTTATGAAAAACTGTTTTTT,CARGDRGSYEKLFF,TRBD1,TRBJ1-4,TRBV6-1
TGTGCCAGCTCACTCCTTACTAGCGGGACGAGCTCCTACAATGAGCAGTTCTTC,CASSLLTSGTSSYNEQFF,TRBD2,TRBJ2-1,TRBV18
TGTGCCAGTAGTAGGGATGCCGATCAGCCCCAGCATTTT,CASSRDADQPQHF,.,TRBJ1-5,TRBV19
TGTGCCTGGAGGGGAGCGGGAGGCGGGGTTGTTCAGTTCTTC,CAWRGAGGGVVQFF,TRBD2,TRBJ2-1,TRBV30
TGCGCCAGCAGCCAATTGGGGGTCACCGGGGAGCTGTTTTTT,CASSQLGVTGELFF,.,TRBJ2-2,TRBV4-3
TGCAGCGTTGAAAGCCAGGGGTCCTACGAGCAGTACTTC,CSVESQGSYEQYF,.,TRBJ2-7,TRBV29-1
TGTGCCAGCAGTTACTCGGACGGGATCAATCAGCCCCAGCATTTT,CASSYSDGINQPQHF,.,TRBJ1-5,TRBV6-5
TGTGCCAGCAGACCGGGAGTAGCGGGATCACTTACCACAGATACGCAGTATTTT,CASRPGVAGSLTTDTQYF,TRBD2,TRBJ2-3,TRBV5-4
TGTGCCAGCAGCCTACCCGGGACTAGCGCCCCAGATACGCAGTATTTT,CASSLPGTSAPDTQYF,TRBD2,TRBJ2-3,TRBV5-8